This T cell receptor beta chain was retrieved from a study of T cell responses to AZD1222 COVID-19 vaccine. From germline, CDR1 is LNHDA and CDR2 SQIVND (reference sequence). Trimming took 7 bases from V and 2 from J, leaving 18 bases between them. CDR3 length: 16 residues. Sequencing was performed with immunoSEQ multiplex PCR; in TCRdb, only in-frame clones are kept and a portion is missing. The sample has roughly 48,000 clones; 75% to 90% are singletons. A few counts support this clone. Its specificity is unknown. Broader study findings: Researchers report vaccine-associated CD4 TCRs spanning spike, with dominance at 160-218 and 743-854.

The TCR comes from an adult who received the AZD1222 COVID-19 vaccine. Specimen: peripheral blood, collected 28 days after the second AZD1222 dose. This chain connects TRBV19 to TRBJ2-1; D ambiguous. Here the CDR3 DNA reads TGTGCCAGTACTTTCATGCTTCCGAACGCCTACAATGAGCAGTTCTTC. Amino acids: CASTFMLPNAYNEQFF.